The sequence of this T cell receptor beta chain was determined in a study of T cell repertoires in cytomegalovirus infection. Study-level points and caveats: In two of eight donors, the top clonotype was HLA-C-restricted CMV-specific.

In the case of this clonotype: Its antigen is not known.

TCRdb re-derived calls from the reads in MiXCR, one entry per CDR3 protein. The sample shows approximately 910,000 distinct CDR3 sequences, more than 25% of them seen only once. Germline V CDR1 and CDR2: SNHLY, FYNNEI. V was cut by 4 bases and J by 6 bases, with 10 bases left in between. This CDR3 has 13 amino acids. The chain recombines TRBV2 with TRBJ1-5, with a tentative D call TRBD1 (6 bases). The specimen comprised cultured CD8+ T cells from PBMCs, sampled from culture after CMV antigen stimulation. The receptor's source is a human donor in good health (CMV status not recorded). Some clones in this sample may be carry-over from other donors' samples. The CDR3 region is CASSGGASQPQHF. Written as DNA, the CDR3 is TGTGCCAGCAGTGGGGGGGCGTCTCAGCCCCAGCATTTT.